The rows below give T cell receptor beta chains drawn from one sample of a study of blood T cells in healthy people across ages. From the 5' RACE reads, TCRdb called clonotypes with MiXCR, one entry per CDR3 protein. The table shows about 580,000 distinct CDR3 sequences, with roughly 48% occurring only once. The sample was blood. The receptors were sampled from an elderly man in good health. CDR3s include the opening cysteine and the closing phenylalanine or tryptophan. A D gene is named only where the DNA matches it firmly. Size tells how often a clone was seen (once, few, many) or the class of an expanded clone, and some rows leave it out.

clone_size	v_call	d_call	cdr3_length	j_call	cdr3_nt	cdr3_aa
.	TRBV7-2	.	20	TRBJ2-6	TGTGCCAGCAGCTTTCGGGTGGCAGGTCTAGTGAGCTCTGGGGCCAACGTCCTGACTTTC	CASSFRVAGLVSSGANVLTF
.	TRBV7-2	.	14	TRBJ2-7	TGTGCCAGCAGCTTAGAGCGACAGCGATACGAGCAGTACTTC	CASSLERQRYEQYF
.	TRBV28	TRBD1	16	TRBJ1-5	TGTGCCAGCAGCGACAGGGGCCGGCGGGCAGATCAGCCCCAGCATTTT	CASSDRGRRADQPQHF
.	TRBV11-2	.	17	TRBJ2-3	TGTGCCAGCAGCGAGAATCGGGGACTCCAGCCCACAGATACGCAGTATTTT	CASSENRGLQPTDTQYF
.	TRBV7-2	.	15	TRBJ2-3	TGTGCCAGCAGCCGAAGCCGACCCGTGACGGATACGCAGTATTTT	CASSRSRPVTDTQYF
.	TRBV7-3	.	15	TRBJ2-5	TGTGCCAGCAGCTCACACGGGACGGAAGGAGAGACCCAGTACTTC	CASSSHGTEGETQYF
.	TRBV5-1	.	14	TRBJ2-1	TGCCCCAGCAGCCATGTGGACAGCTACAATGAGCAGTTCTTC	CPSSHVDSYNEQFF
.	TRBV9	.	15	TRBJ2-1	TGTGCCAGCAGCACATTGACGGGAGCCTCGGGTGAGCAGTTCTTC	CASSTLTGASGEQFF
few	TRBV13	TRBD2	18	TRBJ2-3	TGTGCCAGCAGCTCCAAATGGGGGGCGGGGGGCGGAAGAGATACGCAGTATTTT	CASSSKWGAGGGRDTQYF
.	TRBV12-1	.	14	TRBJ2-5	TGTGCCAGCAGCCCATGGACTAGTGCTGAGACCCAGTACTTC	CASSPWTSAETQYF
.	TRBV29-1	.	14	TRBJ2-7	TGCAGCGTTGAACGTGGCAGGGGTGGGGACGAGCAGTACTTC	CSVERGRGGDEQYF
.	TRBV30	.	15	TRBJ2-7	TGTGCCTGGAGTGTACGGCCCCCACCCTGGGGCGAGCAGTACTTC	CAWSVRPPPWGEQYF
.	TRBV20-1	TRBD2	14	TRBJ2-3	TGCAGTCTGATAATAGCGGGAGTTCCAGATACGCAGTATTTT	CSLIIAGVPDTQYF
.	TRBV28	TRBD1	14	TRBJ2-1	TGTGCCAGCAGTTGGGGACAGGCTTACAATGAGCAGTTCTTC	CASSWGQAYNEQFF
.	TRBV4-3	.	15	TRBJ2-7	TGCGCCAGCAGCCAAGATCTAGAGAGATACAATGAGCAGTACTTC	CASSQDLERYNEQYF
.	TRBV11-2	.	13	TRBJ2-3	TGTGCCAGCAGACCCCGGACAACAGATACGCAGTATTTT	CASRPRTTDTQYF
.	TRBV7-2	.	15	TRBJ2-5	TGTGCCAGCAGCTTGGATAAGATGTACCAAGAGACCCAGTACTTC	CASSLDKMYQETQYF
.	TRBV30	TRBD2	14	TRBJ2-7	TGTGCCTGGAGTCAAGCGGGAGCCCTCTACGAGCAGTACTTC	CAWSQAGALYEQYF
.	TRBV10-3	TRBD1	15	TRBJ2-5	TGTGCCATCAGTGACCTGGGACAGGGCTCCGAGACCCAGTACTTC	CAISDLGQGSETQYF
.	TRBV7-9	.	16	TRBJ2-1	TGTGCCAGCAGCTTAGCTAGGCGACTTTCCTACAATGAGCAGTTCTTC	CASSLARRLSYNEQFF
.	TRBV5-1	TRBD2	14	TRBJ2-7	TGCGCCAGCAGCTCGAGCGGGAGGGCCTACGAGCAGTACTTC	CASSSSGRAYEQYF
.	TRBV29-1	TRBD1	15	TRBJ1-4	TGCAGCGCTACAGGGGGCGCTTGGGCTAATGAAAAACTGTTTTTT	CSATGGAWANEKLFF
.	TRBV5-5	.	14	TRBJ2-1	TGTGCCAGCAGCCCTAGGGCCCCTCAAGAGACCCAGTTCTTC	CASSPRAPQETQFF
few	TRBV6-2/TRBV6-3	TRBD1	13	TRBJ1-6	TGTGCCAGCGGCGAACAGGGGAGTTCACCCCTCCACTTT	CASGEQGSSPLHF
.	TRBV20-1	.	15	TRBJ2-5	TGCAGTGCTAGAGATCCTCAGGGGTGGCAAGAGACCCAGTACTTC	CSARDPQGWQETQYF
.	TRBV27	TRBD1	17	TRBJ2-6	TGTGCCAGCAGTCACCGGGACAGGCTCTCTGGGGCCAACGTCCTGACTTTC	CASSHRDRLSGANVLTF
.	TRBV9	.	13	TRBJ1-1	TGTGCCAGCAGCACAGAGGACGATACTGAAGCTTTCTTT	CASSTEDDTEAFF
.	TRBV15	.	13	TRBJ1-2	TGTGCCACCAGCAGAGATGTCAACTATGGCTACACCTTC	CATSRDVNYGYTF
few	TRBV5-1	TRBD2	14	TRBJ2-1	TGCGCCAGCAGCTTCGGGGGGGCGGTCAATGAGCAGTTCTTC	CASSFGGAVNEQFF
.	TRBV20-1	.	13	TRBJ1-2	TGCAGTGCTAGGGACCAGGGCGGCTATGGCTACACCTTC	CSARDQGGYGYTF
.	TRBV9	TRBD2	15	TRBJ2-7	TGTGCCAGCAGCTATCTAGCGGGAGCCTACAATGAGCAGTACTTC	CASSYLAGAYNEQYF
once	TRBV5-1	.	15	TRBJ2-7	TGCGCCAGCAGCTGGAATAATATTCCAACCTACGAGCAGTATTTC	CASSWNNIPTYEQYF
.	TRBV6-1	TRBD2	15	TRBJ2-1	TGTGCCAGCAGCCACGGGACTAGCGGCTACAATGAGCAGTTCTTC	CASSHGTSGYNEQFF
.	TRBV29-1	TRBD1	16	TRBJ2-3	TGCAGCGTTGTAATTTCAGCCAGGGGGCTTACAGATACGCAGTATTTT	CSVVISARGLTDTQYF
many	TRBV29-1	.	10	TRBJ2-1	TGCAGCGTTAGAGTCGATGAGCAGTTCTTC	CSVRVDEQFF
few	TRBV6-2/TRBV6-3	TRBD2	13	TRBJ2-7	TGTGCCAGCAAGAGGCTAGCGGAAGGGGAGCAGTACTTC	CASKRLAEGEQYF
few	TRBV29-1	.	13	TRBJ1-1	TGCAGCGTTGTTCGACAGTTGAACACTGAAGCTTTCTTT	CSVVRQLNTEAFF
few	TRBV6-6	TRBD2	15	TRBJ2-4	TGTGCCAGCCGGACTAGCGGGAAGGCCCACAATGAGCAGTACTTC	CASRTSGKAHNEQYF
.	TRBV7-2	.	15	TRBJ1-2	TGTGCCAGCAGCCCTCCTCAAACAGGGCCATGGGGCTACACCTTC	CASSPPQTGPWGYTF
.	TRBV20-1	.	13	TRBJ2-1	TGCAGTGCGCGGGGACAGCTTTTGGATGAGCAGTTCTTC	CSARGQLLDEQFF
.	TRBV7-9	.	13	TRBJ2-4	TGTGCCAGCAGCTCCGGAAGCCCGCTCAAGCAGTACTTC	CASSSGSPLKQYF
.	TRBV7-2	TRBD1	14	TRBJ1-1	TGTGCCAGCAGCCCGGACAGGGGCTACACTGAAGCTTTCTTT	CASSPDRGYTEAFF
.	TRBV27	.	13	TRBJ1-1	TGTGCCAGCAGGCGTACGACCGGCACTGAAGCTTTCTTT	CASRRTTGTEAFF
few	TRBV9	.	15	TRBJ2-1	TGTGCCAGCAGTCGCCCCGGGGTGACGTTCAATGAGCAGTTCTTC	CASSRPGVTFNEQFF
.	TRBV20-1	TRBD2	15	TRBJ2-5	TGCAGTGCTAGAAGGGAGCGGGAGATGGTTAGGGTGCAGTACTTC	CSARREREMVRVQYF
few	TRBV29-1	.	12	TRBJ1-1	TGCAGCGTTTCGCGGGCGAACACTGAAGCTTTCTTT	CSVSRANTEAFF